These 17 T cell receptor beta chains originate from one sample sequenced in a study of CD8 T cells in ankylosing spondylitis. Notes on the study in general: In ankylosing spondylitis blood, a motif of eight highly homologous TCR beta variants appeared characteristic.

Each CDR3 protein is one row after TCRdb ran MiXCR on the 5' RACE reads. Among some 450,000 distinct CDR3 sequences listed, roughly 15% were seen once. No antigen has been identified for these receptors. Sequencing was performed on blood, either unsorted or a sorted T cell fraction (not recorded which). Source of these receptors: a male donor with ankylosing spondylitis.

The chain recombines TRBV11-2 with TRBJ1-5; D unresolved. Germline assignment: CDR1 SGHAT and CDR2 FQNNGV. This CDR3 is 14 amino acids long. V lost 1 base to trimming and J lost 7 bases, with 11 bases between them. CDR3 coding DNA: TGTGCCAGCAGCTTAGGACCGTTACGGCAGCCCCAGCATTTT. It codes for CASSLGPLRQPQHF.

This chain links TRBV7-2 with TRBJ1-1; possible D gene TRBD1, 6 bases. This CDR3 region has 16 residues. Germline assignment: CDR1 SGHTA and CDR2 FQGNSA. V shed 5 bases and J shed 7 bases, with 23 bases lying between them. The CDR3 DNA follows: TGTGCCAGCAGCCTAGGTCTGAGGGGGGCTGAAGATGAAGCTTTCTTT. It specifies CASSLGLRGAEDEAFF.

The chain employs TRBV5-8 and TRBJ2-3; 9 bases line up with TRBD1. V lost 4 bases and J lost 4; bases outside the gene matches: 7. CDR1 is SGHTS, CDR2 YDEGEE, per germline. This CDR3 is built from 15 residues. CDR3 DNA sequence: TGTGCCAGCAGCCCGTGGGACAGGGAGGCAGATACGCAGTATTTT. Its translation is CASSPWDREADTQYF.

This rearrangement joins TRBV15 to TRBJ1-2; TRBD1 is a possible D gene (5 bases). Between the trimmed V and J ends, which lost 0 bases and 6 bases, there was a span of 17 bases. There are 16 residues in the CDR3. Germline V gene lookup returns CDR1 LNHNV and CDR2 YYDKDF (reference sequence). The CDR3 reads CATSRDPGRAKDGYTF. CDR3 in DNA: TGTGCCACCAGCAGAGATCCGGGCAGGGCCAAGGATGGCTACACCTTC.

The DNA for the CDR3 is TGTGCCAGCAGCGTAGCTAGCGGGGTAGCCAAAAACATTCAGTACTTC. Translated, it gives CASSVASGVAKNIQYF. The gene calls are TRBV9 and TRBJ2-4; 9 bases line up with TRBD2. V was pared by 0 bases and J by 0 bases, with 1 base of the junction left unmatched. The CDR3 contains 16 residues. Germline CDR1 is SGDLS and CDR2 is YYNGEE.

This chain connects TRBV20-1 to TRBJ1-3, with no clear D. The CDR3 has 17 amino acids. The germline CDR1 and CDR2 sequences are DFQATT and SNEGSKA (reference sequence). The ends were cut back, 0 bases at V and 0 bases at J, with 15 bases in the middle. The CDR3 coding sequence is TGCAGTGCTAGAGATGGGTTCCGGCGGAACTCTGGAAACACCATATATTTT. This translates into CSARDGFRRNSGNTIYF.

This clonotype was counted between two and nine times. CDR3: CATRSSDRGNEKLFF. The CDR3 DNA follows: TGTGCCACCCGGTCGTCGGACAGGGGGAATGAAAAACTGTTTTTT. The chain carries TRBV7-9 and TRBJ1-4, with 10 positions matching TRBD1. The germline gives CDR1 SEHNR, CDR2 FQNEAQ (reference sequence). Losses at the gene ends were 10 bases for V and 5 bases for J; bases not matched to a gene: 10. The CDR3 loop spans 15 amino acids.

In this sample, this clonotype turned up a few times. The V call is TRBV4-1, the J call TRBJ1-3, with 7 bases lining up with TRBD1. J lost 2 bases, V lost 1 base, and 2 bases had no gene match. CDR3 length: 15 residues. The germline V gene encodes CDR1 MGHRA and CDR2 YSYEKL. The CDR3 DNA follows: TGCGCCAGCAGCCAAGCCGGGACAGCTGGAAACACCATATATTTT. Translation: CASSQAGTAGNTIYF.

The sample holds a few counts of this clonotype. The chain is built from TRBV7-2 and TRBJ2-2; the D gene is possibly TRBD1 (5 bases). This CDR3 has 16 amino acids. Between the trimmed V and J ends, which lost 1 base and 3 bases, there was a span of 12 bases. CDR1 and CDR2 from the germline V gene are SGHTA and FQGNSA. DNA of the CDR3: TGTGCCAGCAGCTTAGTGGGGCAGAAAGACACCGGGGAGCTGTTTTTT. Translating it yields CASSLVGQKDTGELFF.

The genes are TRBV7-2 and TRBJ2-6, with D perhaps assigned TRBD1 or TRBD2 (6 bases each). Germline CDR1 is SGHTA and CDR2 is FQGNSA. Trimming removed 2 bases from V and 3 bases from J, with 11 bases in between. The CDR3 has 16 residues. The DNA of the CDR3 is TGTGCCAGCAGCTTACCGAGGGGGGATGGGGCCAACGTCCTGACTTTC. As protein: CASSLPRGDGANVLTF.

The V gene is TRBV20-1, the J gene TRBJ1-4, with D unresolved. This CDR3 spans 11 amino acids. Trimming stripped 6 bases from V and 8 bases from J, with 10 bases between. The germline gives CDR1 DFQATT, CDR2 SNEGSKA (reference sequence). The CDR3 coding sequence is TGCAGTGCCAAAGTAGGAGAAAAACTGTTTTTT. Translated: CSAKVGEKLFF.

This clonotype was counted once. This chain connects TRBV12-3 or TRBV12-4 to TRBJ1-2; 10 bases fit TRBD1. V was clipped by 3 bases and J by 4 bases; unmatched bases: 14. The CDR3 has 18 residues. CDR3 protein: CASSFNMRQGAGGYGYTF. The CDR3 nucleotides read TGTGCCAGCAGTTTCAATATGCGACAGGGGGCAGGAGGCTATGGCTACACCTTC.

This clonotype was seen a handful of times. The CDR3 spells CASRGGGYNEQFF. As DNA, the CDR3 is TGTGCCAGCAGGGGAGGTGGGTACAATGAGCAGTTCTTC. This chain uses TRBV6-6 with TRBJ2-1, with D possibly being TRBD2 (6 bases). CDR1 MNHNY and CDR2 SVGAGI come from the germline V gene (reference sequence). The CDR3 runs 13 residues. V was clipped by 6 bases and J by 4 bases, with 10 bases between them.

This rearrangement joins TRBV9 to TRBJ2-2, with TRBD2 matching over 11 bases. The CDR3 covers 17 residues. Per the germline V gene, CDR1 is SGDLS and CDR2 is YYNGEE. V lost 3 bases to trimming and J lost 1 base; unmatched junction nucleotides: 5. As DNA, the CDR3 is TGTGCCAGCAGCGGACCTCTAGCGGGGGGGAACACCGGGGAGCTGTTTTTT. Its translation: CASSGPLAGGNTGELFF.

The chain recombines TRBV5-1 with TRBJ2-5; 9 nucleotides line up with TRBD1. V gave up 4 bases and J gave up 4 bases; unmatched junction bases: 5. The CDR3 covers 14 residues. Germline loops: CDR1 SGHRS, CDR2 YFSETQ. The CDR3 reads CASSTGTGRETQYF. In DNA, the CDR3 is TGCGCCAGCAGCACTGGGACAGGGCGAGAGACCCAGTACTTC.

The V gene is TRBV29-1, the J gene TRBJ1-1; D ambiguous. This CDR3 comprises 11 residues. Germline-derived CDR1 and CDR2 are SQVTM and ANQGSEA. Trimming took off 8 bases at V and 7 bases at J, with 14 bases between the two ends. CDR3 protein: CSLVWADEAFF. The CDR3 DNA is TGCAGCCTCGTGTGGGCGGATGAAGCTTTCTTT. The complete variable domain, with remaining parts taken from reference TRBV29-1 and TRBJ1-1, reads SAVISQKPSRDICQRGTSLTIQCQVDSQVTMMFWYRQQPGQSLTLIATANQGSEATYESGFVIDKFPISRPNLTFSTLTVSNMSPEDSSIYLCSLVWADEAFFGQGTRLTVV.

The table lists this clonotype with many counts. The chain combines TRBV12-3 or TRBV12-4 with TRBJ1-5; D gene unclear. V was pared by 3 bases and J by 1 base, with 7 bases between. The CDR3 covers 14 residues. DNA of the CDR3: TGTGCCAGCAGTTTCGTGGGGAGCAATCAGCCCCAGCATTTT. Translating it yields CASSFVGSNQPQHF.